Presented here are 18 T cell receptor beta chains from one specimen sequenced in a study of PD-1 blockade in classical Hodgkin lymphoma. Exposure to brentuximab vedotin varied, and each patient had relapsed following autologous stem cell transplantation. TCRdb's table, derived via immunoSEQ multiplex PCR, lists solely in-frame clones and lacks some. The sample lists some 46,000 clones, 80% seen once, with over 20% in the top ten. The material sequenced was peripheral blood mononuclear cells (PBMCs), taken before the second cycle of nivolumab. These receptors originate from a human donor with classical Hodgkin lymphoma.

The chain links TRBV19 to TRBJ1-2; maybe TRBD1 (5 bases). The CDR3 has 10 amino acids. Germline CDR1 reads LNHDA; CDR2 reads SQIVND (reference sequence). Here the CDR3 reads CATLRDGYTF. In DNA, the CDR3 is TGTGCGACCCTCAGGGATGGCTACACCTTC.

J is TRBJ2-1 and V is TRBV2; no clear D. The CDR3 spans 13 residues. Germline V CDR1 and CDR2: SNHLY, FYNNEI. The V gene lost 6 bases and the J gene lost 4 bases, with 10 bases spanning the gap. The chain's CDR3 is CASSQENYNEQFF. The CDR3 nucleotides read TGTGCCAGCAGCCAGGAAAATTACAATGAGCAGTTCTTC. The full variable domain, with the rest looked up from reference TRBV2 and TRBJ2-1, is EPEVTQTPSHQVTQMGQEVILRCVPISNHLYFYWYRQILGQKVEFLVSFYNNEISEKSEIFDDQFSVERPDGSNFTLKIRSTKLEDSAMYFCASSQENYNEQFFGPGTRLTVL.

The chain employs TRBV27 and TRBJ1-5; TRBD1 might be the D (5 bases). Trimming stripped 2 bases from V and 4 bases from J, with 12 bases between. The CDR3 covers 15 residues. CDR1 is MNHEY, CDR2 SMNVEV, per germline (reference sequence). The CDR3 bases are TGTGCCAGCAGTTTAATAATGGGGCCAAATCAGCCCCAGCATTTT. It encodes CASSLIMGPNQPQHF.

This chain joins TRBV19 and TRBJ2-2, with 7 bases fitting TRBD2. The V gene end was trimmed by 5 bases and the J gene end by 3 bases; junction bases not matched to a gene: 6. In germline, CDR1 is LNHDA, CDR2 SQIVND (reference sequence). This CDR3 has 15 residues. The CDR3 protein is CASSARGRDTGELFF. The CDR3 DNA sequence: TGTGCCAGTAGTGCGCGAGGGAGGGACACCGGGGAGCTGTTTTTT.

This clone was detected only once. The gene calls are TRBV5-6 and TRBJ2-1; possible D gene TRBD1, 5 bases. Germline CDR1 and CDR2: SGHDT and YYEEEE. The ends were cut back, 2 bases at V and 9 bases at J, with 15 bases in the middle. The CDR3 loop spans 14 amino acids. CDR3 nucleotide sequence: TGTGCCAGCAGCTTCTTCTCAGGGCAGGCTGAGCAGTTCTTC. It encodes CASSFFSGQAEQFF.

About this clone itself: The sample holds other DNA sequences that translate to the same CDR3. The rearrangement links TRBV30 to TRBJ2-5, with D perhaps matching TRBD2 (6 bases). Trimming took off 5 bases at V and 5 bases at J, with 9 bases between the two ends. This CDR3 contains 11 residues. Germline CDR1 and CDR2: GTSNPN and SVGIG (reference sequence). CDR3 sequence reads: CAWSGGETQYF. The CDR3 DNA reads TGTGCCTGGTCTGGGGGGGAGACCCAGTACTTC.

The chain combines TRBV19 with TRBJ2-2; 7 positions agree with TRBD1. The CDR3 sequence is 17 residues long. Trimming at V came to 5 bases and at J to 0 bases, leaving 9 bases not matched to a gene. Per germline, CDR1 LNHDA and CDR2 SQIVND (reference sequence). The CDR3 sequence: CASSPGTATANTGELFF. CDR3 bases: TGTGCCAGTAGTCCTGGGACAGCTACCGCGAACACCGGGGAGCTGTTTTTT.

The chain combines TRBV7-3 with TRBJ1-5; the D is unclear. Trimming took 0 bases from V and 3 from J, leaving 6 bases between them. Germline V gives CDR1 SGHTA, CDR2 FQGTGA. The CDR3 extends over 14 amino acids. DNA for the CDR3: TGTGCCAGCAGCTTAACAGGGTACAATCAGCCCCAGCATTTT. Its protein product is CASSLTGYNQPQHF.

This sequence joins TRBV18 and TRBJ1-1, with D possibly TRBD1 on 5 matching bases. There are 14 residues in the CDR3. V was trimmed by 2 bases and J by 8 bases, leaving 15 bases between them. CDR1 and CDR2 (germline): KGHSH, LQKENI. The CDR3 coding sequence is TGTGCCAGCTCACCAGGGGGGGAGGTTAAGGAAGCTTTCTTT. Translation gives CASSPGGEVKEAFF. Complete variable domain (other parts from reference TRBV18 and TRBJ1-1): NAGVMQNPRHLVRRRGQEARLRCSPMKGHSHVYWYRQLPEEGLKFMVYLQKENIIDESGMPKERFSAEFPKEGPSILRIQQVVRGDSAAYFCASSPGGEVKEAFFGQGTRLTVV.

The CDR3 loop is CASAKFTATNEKLFF. The CDR3 coding sequence is TGTGCCAGCGCCAAGTTCACTGCAACTAATGAAAAACTGTTTTTT. This chain connects TRBV2 to TRBJ1-4; D is undetermined. Trimming took off 8 bases at V and 0 bases at J, with 13 bases between the two ends. Germline values: CDR1 SNHLY, CDR2 FYNNEI. This CDR3 has 15 amino acids.

The V gene is TRBV7-6, the J gene TRBJ1-4; TRBD1 is a possible D gene (5 bases). The CDR3 runs to 12 residues. Germline CDR1 and CDR2: SGHVS and FNYEAQ. V lost 4 bases, J lost 8 bases, and 8 bases lay in between. The CDR3 DNA reads as TGTGCCAGCAGCTCGGGGGGGGAAAAACTGTTTTTT. Protein product: CASSSGGEKLFF.

This rearrangement joins TRBV9 to TRBJ2-5; D is unresolved. Germline values: CDR1 SGDLS, CDR2 YYNGEE. Trimming cost V 3 bases and J 1 base, with 10 bases left between them. The CDR3 contains 14 residues. The CDR3 bases are TGTGCCAGCAGCGATTCGGGCGTCCAAGAGACCCAGTACTTC. This codes for CASSDSGVQETQYF. Variable domain in full (rest from reference TRBV9 and TRBJ2-5): DSGVTQTPKHLITATGQRVTLRCSPRSGDLSVYWYQQSLDQGLQFLIQYYNGEERAKGNILERFSAQQFPDLHSELNLSSLELGDSALYFCASSDSGVQETQYFGPGTRLLVL.

The chain recombines TRBV19 with TRBJ2-2; 10 bases are a match to TRBD2. CDR3 length: 16 residues. Germline trimming cut 7 bases from V and 6 bases from J; bases unmatched to any gene: 11. Germline V CDR1 and CDR2: LNHDA, SQIVND (reference sequence). CDR3 nucleotides: TGTGCCAGTACTCGACTAGCGGGCGTTAACTCCGGGGAGCTGTTTTTT. Translation gives CASTRLAGVNSGELFF.

This chain joins TRBV2 and TRBJ2-7; TRBD2 matches at 11 bases. Unmatched junction bases numbered 9, after V lost 4 bases and J lost 4 bases. Germline V gene lookup returns CDR1 SNHLY and CDR2 FYNNEI. This CDR3 has 16 amino acids. CDR3 DNA: TGTGCCAGCAGTGTAGCCGGGACTAGCGGATGGTACGAGCAGTACTTC. Its translation is CASSVAGTSGWYEQYF.

Of note for this clone: Relative to the germline gene, one junction end is altered; a read error may explain this. The rearrangement uses TRBV19 and TRBJ2-4; 13 bases are a match to TRBD2. From germline, CDR1 is LNHDA and CDR2 SQIVND (reference sequence). This CDR3 has 20 amino acids. This CDR3 reads CASSVEPGRQPTSGRYIQYF. CDR3 nucleotide sequence: TGTGCCAGTAGTGTAGAACCGGGACGGCAACCGACTAGCGGGAGGTATATTCAGTACTTC.

This chain links TRBV2 with TRBJ2-7; D perhaps matches TRBD2 (6 bases). CDR3 size: 15 residues. Germline values: CDR1 SNHLY, CDR2 FYNNEI. With 7 bases removed from V and 0 bases from J, the gap between germline ends came to 16 bases. In DNA, the CDR3 is TGTGCCAGCAACCCCCGGACTACCCTCTCCTACGAGCAGTACTTC. Protein sequence: CASNPRTTLSYEQYF.

Many counts were recorded for this clone. The rearrangement uses TRBV7-3 and TRBJ2-1, with TRBD1 as a possible D gene (6 bases). V lost 2 bases and J 5 bases, leaving 10 bases between the germline ends. The germline gives CDR1 SGHTA, CDR2 FQGTGA. This CDR3 has 14 amino acids. The DNA for the CDR3 is TGTGCCAGCAGCTTACCCCAGGGGAACAATGAGCAGTTCTTC. Its translation is CASSLPQGNNEQFF.

This clone has just a few counts. V gene TRBV19 combines with J gene TRBJ2-3; TRBD2 might be the D (6 bases). The CDR3 sequence is 15 residues long. V lost 7 bases to trimming and J lost 4 bases, with 18 bases between them. CDR1 LNHDA and CDR2 SQIVND come from the germline V gene (reference sequence). CDR3 protein: CASKPRDSRADTQYF. Written as DNA, the CDR3 is TGTGCCAGTAAGCCTCGGGACTCCCGAGCAGATACGCAGTATTTT.